Below are 32 T cell receptor beta chains sequenced from a single sample in a study of response to subunit inactivated influenza vaccine. MiXCR was run by TCRdb on the RT-PCR reads, yielding one entry per CDR3 protein. The repertoire includes about 500,000 distinct CDR3 sequences, approximately 13% of them detected once, and about an eighth sits in the top ten. This specimen consisted of PBMCs from blood, obtained more than 35 days after vaccination. Receptors were obtained from a man aged 45-65 years who received an inactivated influenza vaccine.

The rearrangement uses TRBV15 and TRBJ2-3, with D possibly being TRBD1 (6 bases). This CDR3 spans 15 amino acids. Trimming removed 2 bases at V and 3 bases at J, with 12 bases between. Germline V gene lookup returns CDR1 LNHNV and CDR2 YYDKDF (reference sequence). The CDR3 DNA sequence: TGTGCCACCAGCAGACCTAGGACAGTTACAGATACGCAGTATTTT. This codes for CATSRPRTVTDTQYF. Together with reference TRBV15 and TRBJ2-3, the CDR3 gives the full variable domain: DAMVIQNPRYQVTQFGKPVTLSCSQTLNHNVMYWYQQKSSQAPKLLFHYYDKDFNNEADTPDNFQSRRPNTSFCFLDIRSPGLGDTAMYLCATSRPRTVTDTQYFGPGTRLTVL.

The count of this clonotype is one. This chain joins TRBV4-3 and TRBJ2-2; 9 bases map to TRBD2. This CDR3 is built from 16 residues. Per the germline V gene, CDR1 is LGHNA and CDR2 is YSLEER. V dropped 3 bases and J dropped 6; count of bases not matched to a gene: 8. CDR3 region: CASSQWGRGGAGELFF. DNA for the CDR3: TGCGCCAGCAGCCAGTGGGGGCGCGGGGGGGCCGGGGAGCTGTTTTTT.

The chain recombines TRBV6-4 with TRBJ2-7, with D perhaps matching TRBD1 (5 bases). The germline V gene has CDR1 MRHNA and CDR2 SNTAGT. V lost 0 bases, J lost 3 bases, and 12 bases lay in between. The CDR3 sequence is 15 residues long. The CDR3 DNA follows: TGTGCCAGCAGTGACTCTAAGGGGCAGGGCTACGAGCAGTACTTC. It is translated as CASSDSKGQGYEQYF.

In its sample, this clonotype was seen a few times. The V and J genes are TRBV12-3 or TRBV12-4 and TRBJ1-5; 9 bases match TRBD1. V lost 1 base and J lost 6; bases outside the gene matches: 7. This CDR3 is 16 amino acids long. CDR3 DNA sequence: TGTGCCAGCAGTTTAGGGGGACAGGGCTTCTTTCAGCCCCAGCATTTT. This translates into CASSLGGQGFFQPQHF.

The rearrangement uses TRBV7-8 and TRBJ1-1, with D possibly TRBD1 on 5 matching bases. Trimming shortened V by 0 bases and J by 11 bases, and 7 bases separated the two germline ends. The length of the CDR3 is 11 residues. Germline V gene data show CDR1 as SGHVS and CDR2 as FQNEAQ. The CDR3 sequence is CASSLAGAAFF. In nucleotides, the CDR3 is TGTGCCAGCAGCTTAGCAGGGGCCGCTTTCTTT.

The rearrangement links TRBV4-3 to TRBJ1-2; D unclear. Germline V gene sequence: CDR1 LGHNA, CDR2 YSLEER. V was cut by 3 bases and J by 7 bases, with 15 bases left in between. There are 14 residues in the CDR3. DNA of the CDR3: TGCGCCAGCAGCCACCCTAGGCGGGAAAGTGGCTACACCTTC. Amino acid sequence: CASSHPRRESGYTF.

This sequence joins TRBV4-2 and TRBJ2-7; D gene uncertain. V was cut by 0 bases and J by 1 base, with 10 bases left in between. CDR1 LGHNA and CDR2 YNFKEQ come from the germline V gene. The CDR3 is made up of 15 amino acids. The CDR3 loop reads CASSQEIAGSYEQYF. The CDR3 nucleotides read TGTGCCAGCAGCCAAGAAATAGCCGGTTCCTACGAGCAGTACTTC.

The table lists this clonotype with many counts. The J gene is TRBJ2-7, the V gene TRBV4-2; TRBD2 is a possible D gene (7 bases). Looked up from germline, CDR1 is LGHNA and CDR2 is YNFKEQ. The CDR3 totals 15 residues. V was shortened by 1 base and J by 3 bases, with 13 bases between the two germline ends. CDR3 bases: TGTGCCAGCAGCCAAGGGGGGGGCGGTGTCTACGAGCAGTACTTC. It is translated as CASSQGGGGVYEQYF.

This clonotype was seen ten or more times. This rearrangement joins TRBV9 to TRBJ2-2; 9 bases align to TRBD2. The V segment lost 5 bases and the J segment 0 bases; nucleotides outside the gene matches: 8. The CDR3 runs to 17 residues. In germline, CDR1 is SGDLS, CDR2 YYNGEE. Written as DNA, the CDR3 is TGTGCCAGCAGAAATCCGACTAGCGGAGCGAACACCGGGGAGCTGTTTTTT. It translates to CASRNPTSGANTGELFF. Filled out from reference TRBV9 and TRBJ2-2, the complete variable domain reads DSGVTQTPKHLITATGQRVTLRCSPRSGDLSVYWYQQSLDQGLQFLIQYYNGEERAKGNILERFSAQQFPDLHSELNLSSLELGDSALYFCASRNPTSGANTGELFFGEGSRLTVL.

The chain has TRBV4-1 and TRBJ1-1; TRBD1 might be the D (5 bases). The V gene lost 4 bases and the J gene lost 4 bases, with 16 bases spanning the gap. Germline values: CDR1 MGHRA, CDR2 YSYEKL. This CDR3 region has 15 residues. CDR3 coding DNA: TGCGCCAGCAGCCGGGGAAGGGAGGGGATCACTGAAGCTTTCTTT. Amino acids: CASSRGREGITEAFF.

This rearrangement joins TRBV20-1 to TRBJ1-6, with 9 bases that match TRBD1. Germline CDR1 is DFQATT and CDR2 is SNEGSKA (reference sequence). The V gene end was trimmed by 3 bases and the J gene end by 9 bases; junction bases not matched to a gene: 12. The CDR3 is made up of 16 amino acids. The CDR3 loop reads CSARAPGTGLSSPLHF. The CDR3 coding sequence is TGCAGTGCTAGGGCCCCAGGGACAGGGTTGAGTTCACCCCTCCACTTT.

Only a few counts were recorded for this clonotype. V gene TRBV29-1 combines with J gene TRBJ1-5; D ambiguous. Deletions cut 5 bases from V and 2 bases from J, with 10 bases between. Germline V gives CDR1 SQVTM, CDR2 ANQGSEA. The CDR3 length is 13 residues. The CDR3 nucleotides read TGCAGCGTTCCCGGGTTGGGCAATCAGCCCCAGCATTTT. Translating gives CSVPGLGNQPQHF. The full variable domain, with the rest looked up from reference TRBV29-1 and TRBJ1-5, is SAVISQKPSRDICQRGTSLTIQCQVDSQVTMMFWYRQQPGQSLTLIATANQGSEATYESGFVIDKFPISRPNLTFSTLTVSNMSPEDSSIYLCSVPGLGNQPQHFGDGTRLSIL.

This clonotype was detected only once. The CDR3: CSPGIAGEYEQYF. The DNA of the CDR3 is TGCAGTCCCGGGATAGCGGGAGAATACGAGCAGTACTTC. The rearrangement joins TRBV20-1 to TRBJ2-7, with 9 bases aligning to TRBD2. This CDR3 is built from 13 residues. Germline CDR1 DFQATT, CDR2 SNEGSKA (reference sequence). The V and J ends lost 8 bases and 4 bases, in that order; junction bases with no gene match: 9.

Here the CDR3 reads CAISESGGRTDTQYF. As DNA, the CDR3 is TGTGCCATCAGTGAGTCTGGGGGGCGCACAGATACGCAGTATTTT. The V gene is TRBV10-3, the J gene TRBJ2-3, with D perhaps being TRBD1 or TRBD2 (6 bases each). V lost 0 bases, J lost 1 base, and 8 bases lay in between. CDR3 length: 15 amino acids. Germline CDR1 is ENHRY and CDR2 is SYGVKD.

This clonotype turned up a few times. This sequence joins TRBV12-3 or TRBV12-4 and TRBJ2-3, with D perhaps matching TRBD1 or TRBD2 (5 bases each). Trimming cost V 6 bases and J 5 bases, with 15 bases left between them. This CDR3 has 14 amino acids. The DNA of the CDR3 is TGTGCCAGCAGCCCAACACGGGGCCGAGATACGCAGTATTTT. Protein: CASSPTRGRDTQYF.

This clonotype showed up just a few times. The rearrangement uses TRBV5-1 and TRBJ2-2; D not certain. Between the trimmed V and J ends, which lost 5 bases and 0 bases, there was a span of 11 bases. This CDR3 comprises 15 residues. Germline assignment: CDR1 SGHRS and CDR2 YFSETQ. CDR3 residues: CASSLSDANTGELFF. The CDR3 nucleotides read TGCGCCAGCAGTCTCTCAGACGCGAACACCGGGGAGCTGTTTTTT.

This clonotype was seen many times. CDR3 DNA: TGCAGCGTTGACTTGACAGGGTCCGCTTCCGAGCAGTACTTC. It translates to CSVDLTGSASEQYF. This chain joins TRBV29-1 and TRBJ2-7; TRBD1 matches at 7 bases. This CDR3 has 14 amino acids. CDR1 and CDR2 from the germline V gene are SQVTM and ANQGSEA. V lost 3 bases to trimming and J lost 6 bases; unmatched junction nucleotides: 11.

This clonotype was counted only a few times. The J gene is TRBJ1-2, the V gene TRBV12-3 or TRBV12-4; D not certain. The CDR3 contains 13 residues. The V gene lost 10 bases and the J gene lost 4 bases, with 16 bases spanning the gap. The CDR3 sequence is CATAPRQVYGYTF. The CDR3 DNA follows: TGTGCCACCGCCCCAAGACAAGTCTATGGCTACACCTTC.

This chain connects TRBV12-3 or TRBV12-4 to TRBJ2-7; 8 positions match TRBD1. CDR3 size: 14 residues. The trim removed 5 bases at V and 1 base at J, leaving 4 bases unmatched. As DNA, the CDR3 is TGTGCCAGCAGTGATAACAGGGGGTCCTACGAGCAGTACTTC. Translated: CASSDNRGSYEQYF.

In this sample, this clonotype turned up a few times. The V and J genes are TRBV12-3 or TRBV12-4 and TRBJ2-5; D remains unclear. Trimming pared 2 bases from V and 3 bases from J, leaving 16 bases between. The CDR3 covers 16 residues. In DNA form, the CDR3 reads TGTGCCAGCAGTTTATTTCCGGCAACCTCTAAAGAGACCCAGTACTTC. Translating gives CASSLFPATSKETQYF.

V usage is TRBV3-1 and J usage is TRBJ2-1; D may be TRBD1 or TRBD2 (5 bases each). Germline-derived CDR1 and CDR2 are LGHDT and YNNKEL (reference sequence). This CDR3 is 16 amino acids long. Trimming stripped 4 bases from V and 3 bases from J, with 16 bases between. As DNA, the CDR3 is TGTGCCAGCAGCCGGTCAGGGTCCGGAGGCTACAATGAGCAGTTCTTC. Amino acids: CASSRSGSGGYNEQFF.

In this sample, this clonotype turned up a few times. V gene TRBV12-3 or TRBV12-4 combines with J gene TRBJ2-7; D tentatively reads TRBD1 or TRBD2 (7 bases each). V shed 3 bases and J shed 6 bases, with 12 bases lying between them. The CDR3 has 13 residues. The CDR3: CASSFQGGSEQYF. CDR3 DNA sequence: TGTGCCAGCAGTTTTCAGGGGGGGTCCGAGCAGTACTTC.

This clonotype was counted between two and nine times. CDR3 nucleotides: TGTGCCAGCAGCTTAGCGCTTAGTTACGATGAGCAGTTCTTC. Amino acids: CASSLALSYDEQFF. The chain combines TRBV7-9 with TRBJ2-1; the D is unclear. V lost 0 bases and J 8 bases, leaving 11 bases between the germline ends. The CDR3 loop spans 14 amino acids. Germline values: CDR1 SEHNR, CDR2 FQNEAQ (reference sequence).

The rearrangement uses TRBV12-3 or TRBV12-4 and TRBJ2-7; 11 positions agree with TRBD2. With 6 bases clipped from V and 4 bases from J, the junction kept 8 bases outside the gene matches. CDR3 length: 15 amino acids. The CDR3 DNA reads TGTGCCAGCAGCTCAACTAGCGGGAGTAGGTACGAGCAGTACTTC. Amino acid sequence: CASSSTSGSRYEQYF.

The table lists this clonotype with many counts. This sequence joins TRBV7-9 and TRBJ2-1; TRBD1 aligns across 8 bases. Germline trimming cut 4 bases from V and 15 bases from J; bases unmatched to any gene: 5. This CDR3 contains 11 residues. Germline CDR1 SEHNR, CDR2 FQNEAQ (reference sequence). The CDR3 region has the DNA TGTGCCAGCAGCTCCTCAGGGGGCCCGTTCTTC. Protein product: CASSSSGGPFF.

The chain uses TRBV10-3 and TRBJ1-2, with a tentative D call TRBD1 (6 bases). The length of the CDR3 is 13 residues. The germline V and J ends were trimmed by 6 bases and 8 bases, with 16 bases remaining between them. CDR1 and CDR2 (germline): ENHRY, SYGVKD. Here the CDR3 reads CAIRTTGIRGYTF. The DNA for the CDR3 is TGTGCCATCAGGACGACAGGAATTCGGGGCTACACCTTC.

This clonotype appeared many times. CDR3 loop: CASSLLRTAFYEQYF. CDR3 DNA sequence: TGTGCCAGCAGTCTGCTTCGGACAGCGTTCTACGAGCAGTACTTC. The chain has TRBV12-3 or TRBV12-4 and TRBJ2-7; D might be TRBD1 (6 bases). There are 15 residues in the CDR3. Trimming took 5 bases from V and 3 from J, leaving 17 bases between them.

The chain is built from TRBV7-8 and TRBJ2-5; 7 positions agree with TRBD1. Per germline, CDR1 SGHVS and CDR2 FQNEAQ. The junction had 10 bases not matched to a gene; V was cut back by 5 bases and J by 7 bases. This CDR3 comprises 14 residues. The DNA of the CDR3 is TGTGCCAGCAGCGCTACAGGGGCGAGGGGGACCCAGTACTTC. It is translated as CASSATGARGTQYF.

This clonotype has only a few counts. This chain connects TRBV20-1 to TRBJ2-7, with D hard to call. The CDR3 totals 14 residues. Between the trimmed V and J ends, which lost 4 bases and 5 bases, there was a span of 18 bases. The germline gives CDR1 DFQATT, CDR2 SNEGSKA (reference sequence). The CDR3: CSATRESLKNEQYF. CDR3 DNA: TGCAGTGCTACCCGCGAAAGTCTAAAAAACGAGCAGTACTTC.

This clonotype was observed a handful of times. The V and J genes are TRBV20-1 and TRBJ2-2; 10 positions agree with TRBD2. J was trimmed by 1 base and V by 7 bases; bases with no gene match: 6. Germline V gene sequence: CDR1 DFQATT, CDR2 SNEGSKA (reference sequence). The CDR3 has 15 amino acids. The CDR3 DNA reads TGCAGTGTGGATAGCGGGAGGATGAACACCGGGGAGCTGTTTTTT. Translated, it gives CSVDSGRMNTGELFF.

The V call is TRBV20-1, the J call TRBJ2-4; 8 nucleotides align to TRBD2. V gave up 6 bases and J gave up 0 bases; unmatched junction bases: 1. The CDR3 runs to 13 residues. Germline lookup yields CDR1 DFQATT and CDR2 SNEGSKA (reference sequence). The CDR3 DNA follows: TGCAGTGCCGGGGGGGGAGCCAAAAACATTCAGTACTTC. This codes for CSAGGGAKNIQYF.

The rearrangement links TRBV9 to TRBJ2-7, with D possibly TRBD1 on 6 matching bases. Trimming took off 3 bases at V and 0 bases at J, with 13 bases between the two ends. The germline gives CDR1 SGDLS, CDR2 YYNGEE. The CDR3 totals 15 residues. CDR3 region: CASSEFGTSSYEQYF. CDR3 bases: TGTGCCAGCAGCGAGTTTGGGACATCCTCCTACGAGCAGTACTTC.